Reported below is one T cell receptor (beta chain). The antigen it binds to is not known. Nothing much larger sits one base from this clone, and base qualities are not available. These data are taken from a study of cytomegalovirus exposure and HLA in healthy donors (dated by TCRdb to 2015 to 2018). A note on the overall study: According to an earlier analysis of several hundred of the donors, about 179 million T cells yielded over 90 million unique TCR beta sequences and about 300 Gb of sequence data. Approximately 310 gigabases of sequencing data and some 85 million unique TCR sequences were included in an early release covering roughly 700 HLA-typed donors. Of the approximately 400 genotyped donors, around 81% fell in the genetic ancestry cluster associated with self-reported Caucasian donors. The study aimed to test whether signatures of past pathogen exposure could be identified by cataloging public T cell receptors. The study used immunosequencing to profile the T cell repertoires of more than 650 subjects and linked those repertoires to cytomegalovirus serostatus. A separate validation cohort of about 110 different subjects was used in addition to the 666-subject first cohort. To predict cytomegalovirus infection status, the study brought together high-throughput TCR immunosequencing, statistical association of individual TCRs with disease status, and machine learning. A later analysis re-examined previously published TCR beta repertoires from just over 650 donors and added high-resolution HLA genotyping to investigate patterns of TCR occurrence. Rather than drawing on any new phenotypic data, the later analysis identified candidate immune exposures from TCR beta sequences and the way those sequences occurred across donors. An earlier analysis of about 600 of the donors used high-throughput TCR beta sequencing to judge whether each TCR beta V gene segment behaved as functional or pseudogenic. Alongside the repertoire data, information on donor age, sex, ethnicity and CMV serostatus was compiled. A later genetic analysis took genome-wide SNP genotypes for about 55% of the roughly 670 donors and used that subset as a discovery cohort. All discovery cohort repertoires had been generated using a single sequencing platform. Both class I and class II loci were covered by HLA typing, at four-digit resolution. The number of typed donors differed by locus: about 620-630 for A, B, C, DRB1 and DQB1; approximately 530 for DQA1; approximately 600 for DPA1; and roughly 490 for DPB1. Because of strong linkage in the cohort, roughly five DR-DQ haplotypes were treated as single units for association and clustering. Across 300 to 400 genotyped donors of the cohort, an average of approximately 200,000 unique TCR beta nucleotide sequences per donor were sequenced, and approximately 17% of those sequences were non-productive. Beyond this particular receptor, the publication reports: Sequencing depth was assumed to be roughly uniform across donors in the presence/absence analyses, though that assumption may not hold. Approximately 18 rarely observed V segments, including chromosome 9 orphons, were excluded from the earlier analysis of several hundred of the donors because counts were too low. While some public TCRs were present in many individuals, most TCR sequences turned up only very rarely across donors. A few of the identified cytomegalovirus-associated TCR beta chains were confirmed in vitro to be specific for cytomegalovirus antigens. In a later analysis, around 17,000 TCR beta sequences were associated with specific HLA alleles at a false discovery rate of 0.05. Immune exposure information for the cohort was limited to CMV serostatus. The classifier was reported to diagnose cytomegalovirus status with high specificity and sensitivity in both the original cohort and the validation cohort. In a later analysis, the rate of TCR association differed among HLA loci, with DRB1 alleles having the most associated TCRs and HLA-C alleles having the fewest. A further reported finding was that TCR beta sequences accurately predicted the HLA-A and HLA-B alleles for most subjects in the first cohort. An earlier analysis of roughly 570 of the donors showed that most TCR beta V segments appeared in productive rearrangements either about 90% or about 30% of the time, which broadly matched IMGT annotations. Correlated functional status among segregating V segments might reflect linkage disequilibrium, but an unknown experimental factor could not be ruled out. Because HLA typing was unavailable for some donors at each locus, only the typed subset was used in association tests. The sequencing pipeline was judged likely to have produced a cluster of highly shared sequence variants as a technical artifact. Compared with equally common non-associated chains, HLA-associated TCR beta chains in a later analysis were more clonally expanded and had lower generation probabilities. Because the 87-base-pair reads could not distinguish some IMGT-functional V segments, including TRBV6-2 and TRBV6-3, those segments were excluded. It was suggested by the authors that the approach could potentially be generalized to other disease states and immunological phenotypes. According to a later genetic analysis, donors in an Asian-associated ancestry cluster had fewer N-insertions in productive TCRs than the approximately 650-donor mean. Strong co-occurrence of HLA alleles, especially DR and DQ, made assigning TCR associations to individual alleles difficult. In a later analysis, several top co-occurrence clusters were reported to appear linked to parvovirus B19, influenza, CMV and Epstein-Barr virus. In a later genetic analysis, a missense DCLRE1C variant was associated with V-gene and J-gene trimming of TCR beta chains, and the association was replicated in an independent cohort. In this cohort, only TCR beta chains were sequenced, and detectable features were limited by the absence of alpha or paired-chain data. A total of 150 or so TCR beta chains were listed by the study as associated with cytomegalovirus. A later analysis found that most CMV-associated TCR beta chains appeared HLA-restricted, with HLA associations seemingly driven largely by CMV exposure.

CDR1 SGHVS and CDR2 FQNEAQ were looked up in the germline V gene. The CDR3 covers 15 residues, taking in both the cysteine and the phenylalanine. Only the CDR3 DNA is retained, 45 bases long and in frame from the first base. The germline ends are 11 bases apart after V is trimmed by 1 base and J by 4 bases. In total, 500 to 700 healthy bone marrow donors made up the cohort. At the time of sampling, all cohort members were nominally healthy, though unrecorded immune exposures were likely present. The donor was CMV seronegative and was included in the group of 352 seronegative cohort members. Each donor provided a peripheral blood sample, and peripheral blood mononuclear cells were used for TCR beta sequencing. Genomic DNA extraction from the blood cell samples was performed with the Qiagen DNeasy Blood Extraction Kit. Library preparation was by the immunoSEQ multiplex PCR assay. For the multiplex PCR, a mixture combining 60 forward primers for TCR Vbeta segments and 13 reverse primers for TCR Jbeta segments was used. The CDR3 region of rearranged TCR beta genes was amplified from genomic DNA with a multiplex PCR assay. The amplified TCR beta libraries were sequenced on the Illumina HiSeq System as 87-base-pair reads. The paper's processing steps were these. Across the 666 repertoires, a later analysis counted approximately 75 million unique TCR beta chains, roughly 11 million of which were shared by at least two donors. Raw reads were error-corrected and collapsed into unique sequences with a nearest-neighbor algorithm that merged closely related sequences to remove PCR and sequencing errors. Alignment of CDR3 sequences to IMGT reference sequences was used to assign V, D and J gene segments. Each retained sequence needed at least a six-nucleotide match to both a V gene segment and a J gene segment. Rearrangements were called productive when the CDR3 lacked stop codons and stayed in frame with V and J; all others were non-productive. CDR3 was defined according to IMGT convention as the region running from the second conserved V-encoded cysteine to the conserved J-encoded phenylalanine. In an earlier analysis of around 540 of the donors, sequences lacking an unambiguous match to a single V gene segment were excluded. In an earlier analysis of approximately 500 of the donors, a V segment was called functional when productive rearrangements were above 56.7%, and segregating when the standard deviation between donors exceeded 5%. A statistical classification framework was built for diagnosing cytomegalovirus status from the catalog of TCR beta chain sequences. In a later analysis, V and J genes were assigned by comparing TCR nucleotide sequences against IMGT/GENE-DB human TR gene sequences. In a later analysis, CDR3 sequences and most-parsimonious VDJ recombination scenarios were assigned using the TCRdist pipeline. In a later analysis, each TCR beta chain was defined by its CDR3 amino acid sequence together with its V-gene family, and reads lacking a unique V-gene family were excluded. A later analysis removed several hundred highly shared, low-generation-probability nucleotide sequences to deal with suspected cross-contamination and a sequencing artifact. For each public chain, a later analysis derived a clonal expansion index from normalized ranks of inferred template counts within each repertoire. A later analysis computed generation probabilities with a VDJ recombination model fitted to out-of-frame rearrangements, and checked the results against IGoR. In a later analysis, hypergeometric tests were used to score TCR-TCR, TCR-HLA and TCR-CMV co-occurrence, with a repertoire-size bias correction applied to TCR pairs. False discovery rates were estimated in a later analysis by permuting HLA or CMV assignments 20 times. In a later analysis, co-occurring TCRs were grouped using DBSCAN, and TCRdist sequence similarity was added for clustering within HLA-allele-positive subsets. Co-occurrence clustering excluded repertoires with fewer than 30,000 or more than 120,000 public chains, plus five with anomalous nucleotide sharing. This is the immuneACCESS table as TCRdb keeps it, with only in-frame sequences that have V and J called. A part of the clones is gone; compared with another copy, unresolved V genes explain less than half, and the rest is unexplained. V and J calls and clone size follow that table, whereas D and trimming were derived from the DNA. Across this sample there are roughly 220,000 clones, with roughly 80% seen only once. 2.9% of the sample goes to the ten largest clones.

Sequencing used PBMCs. Recombination linked TRBV7-8 to TRBJ1-3; there is no confident call for the D gene. The clonotype was recovered from a man aged 30 to 39 in good health and CMV-seronegative. The encoded CDR3 is CASSLERATGNTIYF. The base sequence is TGTGCCAGCAGCTTAGAGAGGGCGACGGGAAACACCATATATTTT.